This TCR beta chain derives from a study of human T cells and chemical hapten exposure. Overall study context: Read at 6 days, the patch tests placed 0.01% DPC on the upper back.

TCRdb reprocessed the RACE reads via MiXCR and lists one record per CDR3 protein. The sample lists roughly 250,000 distinct CDR3 sequences, about 8.1% occurring once. The time point denotes: pre-sensitization, week 0. Stated treatment: therapeutic diphenylcyclopropenone sensitization with weekly scalp DPC. Trimming cost V 2 bases and J 3 bases; bases outside gene matches: 2. The CDR3 spans 14 residues. Germline CDR1 and CDR2: SGHAT and FQDESV (reference sequence). At least ten counts were recorded for this clonotype. Here the sequenced sample was whole blood, taken in connection with sensitization to the hapten diphenylcyclopropenone (DPC). This sequence joins TRBV11-1 and TRBJ2-7; 9 bases map to TRBD2. This receptor was identified in a woman between 35 and 50 years old with alopecia areata. Some clones in this sample may be carry-over from other donors' samples. CDR3 nucleotides: TGTGCCAGCAGCTTACGTAGCGGGAGCTACGAGCAGTACTTC. It translates to CASSLRSGSYEQYF.